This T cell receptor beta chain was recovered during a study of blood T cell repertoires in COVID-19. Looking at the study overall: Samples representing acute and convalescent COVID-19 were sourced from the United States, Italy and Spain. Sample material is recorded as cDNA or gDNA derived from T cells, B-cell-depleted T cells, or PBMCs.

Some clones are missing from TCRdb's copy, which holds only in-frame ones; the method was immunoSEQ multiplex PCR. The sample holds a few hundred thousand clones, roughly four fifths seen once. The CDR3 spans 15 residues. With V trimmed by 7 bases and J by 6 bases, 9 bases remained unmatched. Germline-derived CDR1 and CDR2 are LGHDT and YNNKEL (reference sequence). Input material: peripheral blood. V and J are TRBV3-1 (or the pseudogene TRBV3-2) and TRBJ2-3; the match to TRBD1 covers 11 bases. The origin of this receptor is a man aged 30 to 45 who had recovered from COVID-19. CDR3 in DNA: TGTGCCAGCACCCTCGGACAGGGGGCTAAGGATACGCAGTATTTT. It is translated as CASTLGQGAKDTQYF.